This T cell receptor (beta chain) was captured in a study of shared clonotypes between healthy human individuals. Study observations and caveats: Despite large depth, sorted-subset datasets appeared incompletely sequenced. Measured sharing among donors was expected to vary with sequencing depth.

CD45RO-negative cells were positively selected for CCR7, leaving out terminally differentiated effector memory CD45RA+ cells. Profiling relied on immunoSEQ multiplex PCR, and the TCRdb table lists in-frame clones only, not all of them. The data contain hundreds of thousands of clones, about 96% of them seen just once; the ten biggest clones take up less than 0.25%. As concerns this clone: Its antigen remains unknown. The same CDR3 can be traced to other DNA sequences in this sample.

The V end was cut by 0 bases, the J end by 7 bases, with 7 bases between. The CDR3 length is 12 residues. The germline gives CDR1 SEHNR, CDR2 FQNEAQ (reference sequence). The rearrangement joins TRBV7-9 to TRBJ2-7; D ambiguous. This clonotype was obtained from a man aged 30 to 45 in good health. Sample: naive CD8+ T cells sorted from blood. The CDR3 here is CASSLARNEQYF. CDR3 DNA sequence: TGTGCCAGCAGCTTAGCGCGTAATGAGCAGTACTTC.